This entry describes one TCR beta chain. Its antigen is as yet unknown. A J-beta primer mix and a sample-barcoded 5' primer were used in a second PCR of roughly 6 to 11 cycles. One entry per CDR3 protein, called by TCRdb with MiXCR from the 5' RACE reads. The sample includes over a million distinct CDR3 sequences, roughly 60% of them seen just once. This CDR3 contains 15 residues. Germline values: CDR1 SQVTM, CDR2 ANQGSEA. The sample comes from a study of blood T cells in healthy people across ages. The study, taken as a whole, reports: Older individuals had lower TCR beta diversity per million T cells (the decline was roughly linear).

The V and J genes are TRBV29-1 and TRBJ2-4, with TRBD1 matching over 10 bases. The better agreement between TRBJ2-7 and the DNA end casts doubt on the J call. The sequenced sample consisted of blood. The TCR comes from a man in his late teens or twenties in good health. CDR3 residues: CSVEQDRGARYEQYF. CDR3 DNA sequence: TGCAGCGTTGAACAGGACAGGGGGGCGAGGTACGAGCAGTACTTC.